Sequencing of this T cell receptor beta chain was carried out in a study of blood T cell repertoires in COVID-19 (dated by TCRdb to about 2020). For the wider study: Samples from collaborators originated in the United States, Italy and Spain and spanned both the acute and convalescent phases of COVID-19. The sample metadata nearly always contained a de-identified subject ID, COVID-19 status, age in years and sex. The repertoires were released in a freely available public database meant as a resource for research on the immune response to SARS-CoV-2. HLA class I and class II types, where available, came from metadata supplied by the sample provider rather than from assay-based typing. Samples came from the ongoing ImmuneRACE study (first 160 participants) plus 1,254 subjects from 6 global collaborators. The material from the prospective study consisted of cDNA or gDNA derived from T cells, B-cell-depleted T cells, or PBMCs. Subjects who had been exposed to COVID-19, were actively infected with it, or had recovered from it provided the deeply sampled blood TCRbeta repertoires that made up the dataset.

The immunoSEQ Assay, a bias-controlled multiplex PCR, was used to amplify TCRbeta CDR3 regions from genomic DNA. For the original study's pipeline: Within the assay, amplification of reference gene primers was used to estimate how many nucleated cells each sample contained. To quantify the absolute abundance of each unique TCRbeta CDR3 rearrangement, sequence reads were collapsed and filtered. For each sample, productive Simpson clonality was calculated by taking the square root of Simpson's diversity index across productive rearrangements. TCRdb's version of the immuneACCESS table is confined to in-frame rearrangements and falls short of the full clone set. An unresolved V gene accounts for under half of the shortfall where checked; the remainder is of unknown origin. V, J and clone size are those of that table, while D and trimming were read from the DNA. For this sample the table gives roughly 300,000 clones, of which roughly 90% were detected only once. The top ten constitute 6.5% to 8% of the sample.

Based on the germline V gene (reference sequence), the CDR1 and CDR2 sequences are MNHEY and SMNVEV. The CDR3 measures 14 amino acids from cysteine to phenylalanine. Here the CDR3 DNA is all that survives: 42 bases in frame from base 1. V and J are truncated by 6 bases and 3 bases respectively, leaving an intervening sequence of 15 bases. About this clone itself: What antigen it recognizes has not been identified. No qualities accompany the bases; no much larger clone lies one base away.

One collaborating source in Seattle enrolled patients during active infection and followed them longitudinally through the course of disease. Whole blood was collected in K2EDTA tubes by collaborating institutions according to the institutions' own protocols. For TCRbeta analysis, collaborator samples were shipped as frozen whole blood, as isolated PBMCs, or as DNA extracted from either sample type. Overall study results and their limits: How much clinical and demographic metadata was included differed by source and by participant, and the metadata was provided uncurated.

Recombination joined TRBV27 with TRBJ2-7; the D region possibly corresponds to TRBD2 (6 bases align). The TCR originated in a woman in her thirties with COVID-19, enrolled during active disease. Sequencing was performed on peripheral blood. The DNA sequence is as follows: TGTGCCAGCAGACCACCGGGAGAAGTCTACGAGCAGTACTTC. It codes for CASRPPGEVYEQYF.